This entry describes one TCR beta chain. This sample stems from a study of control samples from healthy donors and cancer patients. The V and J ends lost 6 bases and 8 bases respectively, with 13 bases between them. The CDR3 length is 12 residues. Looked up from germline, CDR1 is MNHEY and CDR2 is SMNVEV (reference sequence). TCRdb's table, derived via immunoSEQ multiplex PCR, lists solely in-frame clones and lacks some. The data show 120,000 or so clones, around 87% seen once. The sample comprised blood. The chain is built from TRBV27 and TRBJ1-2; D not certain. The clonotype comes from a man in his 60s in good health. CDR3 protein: CASSPGVGGYTF. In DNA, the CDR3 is TGTGCCAGCAGCCCCGGGGTTGGCGGCTACACCTTC.